This TCR beta chain was found in a study of cytotoxic CD8 clonotypes in ibrutinib-treated CLL (dated by TCRdb to about 2021). Turning to the overall study: The cohort included around 16 treatment-naive and about a dozen relapsed/refractory patients; about 18 were IGHV unmutated. Responses were partial in approximately 24 patients and complete in 2; after median about 70 months follow-up, roughly 14 stayed in remission and some twelve progressed. The response samples were drawn at a median of approximately twelve months into treatment, with a range of about 6 to 40 months. Samples averaged approximately 250,000 productive templates and approximately 100,000 productive rearrangements. Of the approximately 90 people in the trial, about 27 had longitudinal samples available. Cryopreserved peripheral blood mononuclear cells were collected before treatment, at response, and at either disease progression or sustained remission. Patients were still on ibrutinib when every remission and progressive disease sample was collected.

Each clonotype received, on average, around 9.6x coverage in deep resolution sequencing performed on a MiSeq, where the target depth lay between 1 in 1 million and 1 in 200,000 T cells. TCR beta libraries were generated with the immunoSEQ hsTCRB Kit. The original methods were these. Data were analyzed with ImmunoSEQ Data Assistant and ImmunoSEQ Analyzer, with V, D and J genes assigned per IMGT definitions. Clonality, which ranges from 0 to 1, was calculated by subtracting the normalized Shannon entropy of productive rearrangement frequencies from one. Only overrepresented clonotypes making up at least 0.05% of each patient's repertoire were included in the public clonotype analysis. About 13 age-matched healthy donor repertoires from immuneACCESS were used as controls for clonality. TCRdb holds this immuneACCESS table with in-frame rearrangements only. Some clones are missing; in checked studies, unresolved V genes explain under half, and the rest has no known cause. V and J calls and clone size are copied from that table; D and trimming were computed from the DNA. The sample contains approximately 320,000 clones, under 70% of them found a single time. The top ten constitute under 8% of the sample.

On the study overall, not on this receptor specifically: Clonality rose at ibrutinib response, remained stable during sustained remission, and dropped back toward baseline at progression. Lymph node repertoires were not examined, and the timing of sampling was not matched between patients in sustained remission and those whose disease progressed. Public clonotypes were found to be uncommon and were observed to contract or remain stable during treatment; the increase in clonality was shown to reflect expansion of private clonotypes at ibrutinib response. At baseline, clonality was higher than in age-matched healthy donors and showed a strong correlation with circulating CD8+ T-cell counts.

On this clone itself: Its antigen target is currently unknown. It has no much larger one-base neighbor in the sample; base qualities were not kept.

For TCR beta library preparation, roughly 1.8 micrograms of genomic DNA was extracted from cryopreserved PBMCs. Longitudinal blood samples from CLL patients on ibrutinib monotherapy were analyzed using high-throughput TCR beta sequencing. Patients were enrolled in a phase 2 open-label single-center ibrutinib monotherapy trial. From the cysteine through the phenylalanine, the CDR3 covers 15 amino acids. Of all the DNA, just the CDR3 is kept, 45 bases in frame from base 1. V was cut back by 1 base and J by 4 bases, leaving a gap of 16 bases between them. Sequences SQVTM (CDR1) and ANQGSEA (CDR2) are obtained from the germline V gene.

The chain is encoded by TRBV29-1 joined to TRBJ1-2, with an unclear D gene assignment. The material was PBMCs, obtained after 36 months of ibrutinib treatment. The receptor was isolated from a human donor with chronic lymphocytic leukemia. Read as DNA, the sequence is TGCAGCGTTGAAGTAATGGGGTTTCAACCCTATGGCTACACCTTC. This codes for CSVEVMGFQPYGYTF.